Below are 20 T cell receptor beta chains sequenced from a single sample in a study of cytomegalovirus exposure and HLA in healthy donors (dated by TCRdb to 2016 to 2017). The library was produced with the immunoSEQ multiplex PCR assay. The table was pulled from immuneACCESS by TCRdb, which kept in-frame rearrangements only. Such tables lose some clones; where checked, under half of the loss comes from unresolved V genes, and the rest has no known cause. Counted in this sample were about 140,000 clones; roughly nine tenths of them appeared once. Under 3% of the sample rests with the top ten. Specimen: PBMCs. The source is a man between 18 and 35 years old in good health and CMV-seronegative.

This chain uses TRBV7-2 with TRBJ2-3; D perhaps matches TRBD2 (6 bases). CDR3 size: 15 residues. Trimming took off 0 bases at V and 4 bases at J, with 11 bases between the two ends. Germline CDR1 SGHTA, CDR2 FQGNSA. The CDR3 loop is CASSLAGGVSDTQYF. CDR3 bases: TGTGCCAGCAGCTTAGCCGGGGGAGTGTCAGATACGCAGTATTTT.

The gene calls are TRBV6-5 and TRBJ1-2; 9 nucleotides line up with TRBD1. The CDR3 has 12 amino acids. Germline CDR1 reads MNHEY; CDR2 reads SVGAGI. Trimming removed 5 bases from V and 8 bases from J; junction bases left unmatched: 3. Here the CDR3 DNA reads TGTGCCAGCAGTACAGGGGGCTACGGCTACACCTTC. It yields the protein CASSTGGYGYTF.

The chain couples TRBV6-5 to TRBJ2-2; D gene unclear. V dropped 4 bases and J dropped 6 bases, with 12 bases sitting between them. CDR1 is MNHEY, CDR2 SVGAGI, per germline. The CDR3 extends over 14 amino acids. CDR3 nucleotide sequence: TGTGCCAGCAGTTTCCGACCAGGATCCGGGGAGCTGTTTTTT. It yields the protein CASSFRPGSGELFF.

V and J are TRBV10-3 and TRBJ2-7, with 10 positions matching TRBD1. This CDR3 spans 16 amino acids. Trimming cost V 3 bases and J 3 bases; bases outside gene matches: 8. Per germline, CDR1 ENHRY and CDR2 SYGVKD. CDR3 in DNA: TGTGCCATCAGTGACTTGAAACGGGACAGGGGCTACGAGCAGTACTTC. This codes for CAISDLKRDRGYEQYF.

The chain joins TRBV18 to TRBJ1-2; TRBD1 is a possible D gene (5 bases). V was clipped by 3 bases and J by 8 bases, with 22 bases between them. The germline CDR1 and CDR2 sequences are KGHSH and LQKENI. The CDR3 runs 16 residues. CDR3 loop: CASSPFTTDNSMGYTF. As DNA, the CDR3 is TGTGCCAGCTCACCCTTCACGACAGACAATTCTATGGGCTACACCTTC.

The chain combines TRBV27 with TRBJ2-3, with D possibly being TRBD1 (6 bases). From germline, CDR1 is MNHEY and CDR2 SMNVEV (reference sequence). V lost 0 bases and J 6 bases, leaving 13 bases between the germline ends. The CDR3 length is 15 residues. CDR3 in amino acids: CASSLSDSPTDTQYF. Written as DNA, the CDR3 is TGTGCCAGCAGTTTATCGGACAGCCCGACGGATACGCAGTATTTT.

This chain links TRBV5-1 with TRBJ1-4; 9 bases are a match to TRBD1. The CDR3 length is 16 residues. V lost 0 bases, J lost 3 bases, and 3 bases stayed unmatched. CDR1 SGHRS and CDR2 YFSETQ come from the germline V gene. In nucleotides, the CDR3 is TGCGCCAGCAGCTTGGGAGGGACAGGGCCTAATGAAAAACTGTTTTTT. Translation gives CASSLGGTGPNEKLFF.

J is TRBJ2-7 and V is TRBV27, with 12 bases aligning to TRBD2. The CDR3 loop spans 14 amino acids. J was trimmed by 4 bases and V by 9 bases; bases with no gene match: 7. Germline CDR1 is MNHEY and CDR2 is SMNVEV (reference sequence). The DNA for the CDR3 is TGTGCCAGTCAACCGACTAGCGGGGGATACGAGCAGTACTTC. Its protein product is CASQPTSGGYEQYF.

The chain combines TRBV7-9 with TRBJ2-1; 7 nucleotides line up with TRBD1. There are 13 residues in the CDR3. Trimming took 5 bases from V and 3 from J; bases not matched to a gene: 1. Germline CDR1 SEHNR, CDR2 FQNEAQ (reference sequence). As DNA, the CDR3 is TGTGCCAGCAGCCGGGACAGCTACAATGAGCAGTTCTTC. Amino acids: CASSRDSYNEQFF.

J is TRBJ2-5 and V is TRBV25-1; 9 bases line up with TRBD2. The better agreement between TRBJ2-7 and the DNA end casts doubt on the J call. CDR1 is MGHDK, CDR2 SYGVNS, per germline. This CDR3 has 14 amino acids. The DNA for the CDR3 is TGTGCCAGCAGTGAAGCGGGAGGGCCCGGCGAGCAGTACTTC. This sequence encodes CASSEAGGPGEQYF.

V usage is TRBV5-1 and J usage is TRBJ2-3, with 8 bases aligning to TRBD2. V shed 4 bases, J shed 2 bases, and the junction held 12 bases outside the gene matches. Looked up from germline, CDR1 is SGHRS and CDR2 is YFSETQ. CDR3 size: 17 residues. The CDR3: CASSPLERGPHTDTQYF. Written as DNA, the CDR3 is TGCGCCAGCAGCCCTCTTGAGCGGGGGCCCCACACAGATACGCAGTATTTT.

The rearrangement uses TRBV19 and TRBJ1-1; maybe TRBD1 (5 bases). Germline V gene sequence: CDR1 LNHDA, CDR2 SQIVND (reference sequence). V lost 6 bases and J lost 1, with 18 bases in between. The CDR3 length is 16 residues. In DNA, the CDR3 is TGTGCCAGTAGGATTGCCTGGACACCCCCGAACACTGAAGCTTTCTTT. Translating gives CASRIAWTPPNTEAFF.

The chain carries TRBV2 and TRBJ2-5; D gene unclear. V lost 2 bases and J lost 2, with 9 bases in between. CDR1 is SNHLY, CDR2 FYNNEI, per germline. The CDR3 loop spans 14 amino acids. The chain's CDR3 is CASSERHTQETQYF. CDR3 nucleotide sequence: TGTGCCAGCAGTGAACGACACACTCAAGAGACCCAGTACTTC. Looking up the rest from reference TRBV2 and TRBJ2-5 gives the full variable domain: EPEVTQTPSHQVTQMGQEVILRCVPISNHLYFYWYRQILGQKVEFLVSFYNNEISEKSEIFDDQFSVERPDGSNFTLKIRSTKLEDSAMYFCASSERHTQETQYFGPGTRLLVL.

The chain joins TRBV19 to TRBJ1-1; 11 bases match TRBD1. The V gene's germline CDR1 is LNHDA and CDR2 SQIVND (reference sequence). V shed 3 bases, J shed 6 bases, and the junction held 3 bases outside the gene matches. This CDR3 region has 14 residues. In nucleotides, the CDR3 is TGTGCCAGTAGTATGGACAGGGGGCGGGCTGAAGCTTTCTTT. Protein sequence: CASSMDRGRAEAFF.

This clone was recorded a few times. The chain uses TRBV2 and TRBJ2-7, with 9 bases identical to TRBD2. The J segment lost 3 bases and the V segment lost 4 bases, leaving 4 bases of the junction unmatched. CDR3 length equals 14 residues. The germline V gene has CDR1 SNHLY and CDR2 FYNNEI. The CDR3 DNA sequence: TGTGCCAGCAGTGGGCTAGCGGGGCGCTACGAGCAGTACTTC. It yields the protein CASSGLAGRYEQYF.

The gene calls are TRBV2 and TRBJ1-5, with 7 bases aligning to TRBD1. Germline CDR1 is SNHLY and CDR2 is FYNNEI. The CDR3 is 14 residues long. J gave up 7 bases and V 6 bases, and 9 bases lay outside the gene matches. The CDR3 sequence is CASSFSGGQQPQHF. The CDR3 DNA reads as TGTGCCAGCAGCTTCTCAGGGGGGCAGCAGCCCCAGCATTTT.

The rearrangement uses TRBV28 and TRBJ1-5, with a possible D match to TRBD1 (6 bases). The V end lost 2 bases, the J end lost 5 bases, and 10 bases lay between the germline ends. This CDR3 contains 14 residues. CDR1 is MDHEN and CDR2 is SYDVKM in the germline V gene. CDR3 sequence reads: CASSLTGWDQPQHF. CDR3 DNA sequence: TGTGCCAGCAGTTTAACAGGGTGGGATCAGCCCCAGCATTTT.

V usage is TRBV5-1 and J usage is TRBJ2-1; 14 nucleotides match TRBD2. The germline gives CDR1 SGHRS, CDR2 YFSETQ. V gave up 4 bases and J gave up 7 bases; unmatched junction bases: 4. The length of the CDR3 is 15 residues. CDR3 sequence (DNA): TGCGCCAGCAGCCAGGGACTAGCGGGAGTTAATGAGCAGTTCTTC. It specifies CASSQGLAGVNEQFF.

The chain links TRBV19 to TRBJ1-2, with D possibly being TRBD1 (5 bases). Trimming stripped 3 bases from V and 8 bases from J, with 10 bases between. Germline V gene sequence: CDR1 LNHDA, CDR2 SQIVND (reference sequence). The CDR3 runs 12 residues. This CDR3 reads CASSIWRGGYTF. Here the CDR3 DNA reads TGTGCCAGTAGTATTTGGAGGGGCGGCTACACCTTC.

The chain carries TRBV9 and TRBJ1-4; a possible D gene is TRBD1 (6 bases). This CDR3 spans 13 amino acids. Trimming stripped 3 bases from V and 12 bases from J, with 15 bases between. The germline V gene encodes CDR1 SGDLS and CDR2 YYNGEE. The CDR3: CASSAGTPQELFF. The CDR3 region has the DNA TGTGCCAGCAGCGCTGGGACACCCCAGGAACTGTTTTTT.